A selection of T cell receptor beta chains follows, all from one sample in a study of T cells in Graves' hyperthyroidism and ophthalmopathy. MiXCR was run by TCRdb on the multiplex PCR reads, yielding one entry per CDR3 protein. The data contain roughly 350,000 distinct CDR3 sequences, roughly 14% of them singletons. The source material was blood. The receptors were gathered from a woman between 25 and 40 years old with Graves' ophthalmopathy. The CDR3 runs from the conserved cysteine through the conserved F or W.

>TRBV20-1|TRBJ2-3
CSARDELAAGGPTDTQYF
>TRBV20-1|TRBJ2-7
CSADPAGGRKEQYF
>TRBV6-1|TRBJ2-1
CASSADRYNEQFF
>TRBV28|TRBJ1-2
CASDPSGLSYGYTF
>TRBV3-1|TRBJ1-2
CASSRGDGNYGYTF
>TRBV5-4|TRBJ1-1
CASSAGREAFF
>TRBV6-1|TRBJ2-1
CASSAGGNYNEQFF
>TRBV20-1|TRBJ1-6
CSARDTRVSYNSPLHF
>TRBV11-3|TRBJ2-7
CASSTSVTYEQYF
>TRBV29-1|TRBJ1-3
CSVEKGSGNTIYF
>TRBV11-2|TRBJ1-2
CASSSTGGAVGYTF